This T cell receptor beta chain was captured in a study of technical replicates of blood from a few donors. Per germline, CDR1 SGHNT and CDR2 YENEEA. V lost 1 base, J lost 3 bases, and 3 bases stayed unmatched. The CDR3 runs 15 residues. TCRdb keeps only in-frame clones here, not all; method: immunoSEQ multiplex PCR. The repertoire holds some 62,000 clones, 70% to 90% seen once, with roughly 5.6% in the top ten. The receptor comes from a human donor in good health. Some clones in this sample may be carry-over from other donors' samples. The source material was PBMCs. The chain combines TRBV11-3 with TRBJ2-3; TRBD2 matches at 8 bases. In nucleotides, the CDR3 is TGTGCCAGCAGCTTAGCGGGGGGGCCTACAGATACGCAGTATTTT. Translation gives CASSLAGGPTDTQYF.